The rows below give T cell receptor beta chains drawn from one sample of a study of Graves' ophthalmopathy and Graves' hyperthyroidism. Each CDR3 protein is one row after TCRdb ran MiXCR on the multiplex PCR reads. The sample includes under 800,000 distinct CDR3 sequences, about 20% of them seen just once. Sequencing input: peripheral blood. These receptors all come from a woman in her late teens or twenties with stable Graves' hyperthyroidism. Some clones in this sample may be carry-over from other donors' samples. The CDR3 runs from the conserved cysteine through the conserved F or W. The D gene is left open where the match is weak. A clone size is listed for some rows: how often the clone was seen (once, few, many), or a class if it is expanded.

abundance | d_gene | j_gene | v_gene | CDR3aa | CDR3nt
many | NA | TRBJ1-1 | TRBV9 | CASSVDGGTEAFF | TGTGCCAGCAGCGTAGATGGGGGAACTGAAGCTTTCTTT
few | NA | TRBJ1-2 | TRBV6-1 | CASSTPGEAHGYTF | TGTGCCAGCAGCACCCCGGGGGAAGCGCATGGCTACACCTTC
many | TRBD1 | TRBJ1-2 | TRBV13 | CASSLGLSGQYYGYTF | TGTGCCAGCAGCTTAGGATTATCGGGACAGTACTATGGCTACACCTTC
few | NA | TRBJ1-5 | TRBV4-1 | CASRGPTENQPQHF | TGCGCCAGCCGCGGACCCACCGAAAATCAGCCCCAGCATTTT
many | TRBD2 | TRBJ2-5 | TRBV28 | CASSLRLAGAQETQYF | TGTGCCAGCAGTTTACGCCTAGCGGGGGCCCAAGAGACCCAGTACTTC
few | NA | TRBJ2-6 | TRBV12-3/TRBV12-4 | CASSFPPGVLTF | TGTGCCAGCAGTTTTCCCCCGGGCGTCCTGACTTTC
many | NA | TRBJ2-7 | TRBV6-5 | CASSTRTGSYEQYF | TGTGCCAGCAGTACTCGGACGGGATCCTACGAGCAGTACTTC
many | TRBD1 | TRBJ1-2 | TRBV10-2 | CASSVTGQGAPNYGYTF | TGCGCCAGCAGTGTTACCGGACAGGGGGCTCCGAACTATGGCTACACCTTC
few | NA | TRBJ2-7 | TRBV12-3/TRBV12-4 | CASSLRIGYEQYF | TGTGCCAGCAGTTTAAGGATTGGGTACGAGCAGTACTTC
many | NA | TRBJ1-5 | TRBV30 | CAWSVRSSNQPQHF | TGTGCCTGGAGTGTACGCAGTAGCAATCAGCCCCAGCATTTT
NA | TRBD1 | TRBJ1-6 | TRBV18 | CASSPGTGEWNSPLHF | TGTGCCAGCTCACCAGGGACAGGGGAATGGAATTCACCCCTCCACTTT
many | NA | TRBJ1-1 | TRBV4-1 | CASSQVFPWRDDEAFF | TGCGCCAGCAGCCAAGTCTTCCCGTGGAGGGACGACGAAGCTTTCTTT
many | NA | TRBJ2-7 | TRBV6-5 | CASSYTDRSEQYF | TGTGCCAGCAGTTACACCGACAGGAGCGAGCAGTACTTC
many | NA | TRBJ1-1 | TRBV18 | CASSLKGINTEAFF | TGTGCCAGCTCCTTGAAAGGGATTAACACTGAAGCTTTCTTT
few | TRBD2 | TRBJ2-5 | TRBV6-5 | CASSYSTGTSGYAQYF | TGTGCCAGCAGTTACTCGACCGGGACTAGCGGGTACGCCCAGTACTTC
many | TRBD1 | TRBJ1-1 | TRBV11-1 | CASSLAGDRPNTEAFF | TGTGCCAGCAGCTTAGCGGGGGACAGGCCGAACACTGAAGCTTTCTTT
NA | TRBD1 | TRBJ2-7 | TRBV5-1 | CASSTPGQGFYEQYF | TGCGCCAGCAGCACCCCGGGACAGGGTTTCTACGAGCAGTACTTC
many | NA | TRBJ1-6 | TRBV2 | CASTRSGNSPLHF | TGTGCCAGCACCCGGTCGGGGAATTCACCCCTCCACTTT
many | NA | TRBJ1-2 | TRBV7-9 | CASSPYTGDYGYTF | TGTGCCAGCAGTCCTTACACTGGGGACTATGGCTACACCTTC
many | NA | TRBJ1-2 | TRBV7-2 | CASSADGTPNYGYTF | TGTGCCAGCAGCGCTGACGGGACCCCTAACTATGGCTACACCTTC
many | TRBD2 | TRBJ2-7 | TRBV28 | CASSPLRLAGGPWQYF | TGTGCCAGCAGTCCCTTGAGACTAGCGGGAGGGCCGTGGCAGTACTTC
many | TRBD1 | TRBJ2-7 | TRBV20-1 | CSAILRDRGFEEQYF | TGCAGTGCTATTCTGCGGGACAGGGGGTTTGAGGAGCAGTACTTC
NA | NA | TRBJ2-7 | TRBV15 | CATSREVRTYGEQYF | TGTGCCACCAGCAGAGAAGTTAGGACTTACGGCGAGCAGTACTTC
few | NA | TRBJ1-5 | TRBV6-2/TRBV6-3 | CASSYIPGTDLRNQPQHF | TGTGCCAGCAGTTATATTCCGGGGACGGACCTCCGCAATCAGCCCCAGCATTTT
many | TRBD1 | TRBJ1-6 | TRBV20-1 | CSASTGDYNSPLHF | TGCAGTGCCTCGACAGGGGACTATAATTCACCCCTCCACTTT
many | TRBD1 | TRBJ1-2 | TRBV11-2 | CASSPMPGQGFYGYTF | TGTGCCAGCAGCCCTATGCCAGGACAGGGGTTCTATGGCTACACCTTC
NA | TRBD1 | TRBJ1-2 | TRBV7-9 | CASSLGTGVHGYTF | TGTGCCAGCAGCTTAGGGACAGGGGTTCATGGCTACACCTTC
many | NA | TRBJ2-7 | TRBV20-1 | CSAQLGTYEQYF | TGCAGTGCCCAGCTAGGGACCTACGAGCAGTACTTC
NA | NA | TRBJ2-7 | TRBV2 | CASIRGGEPYEQYF | TGTGCCAGCATCCGAGGGGGGGAACCATACGAGCAGTACTTC
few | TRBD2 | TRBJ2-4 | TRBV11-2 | CASSLAIKAGQNIQYF | TGTGCCAGCAGCTTAGCTATAAAAGCGGGGCAAAACATTCAGTACTTC
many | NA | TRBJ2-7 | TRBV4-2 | CASSPHRVPYYEQYF | TGTGCCAGCAGCCCCCACCGGGTCCCGTACTACGAGCAGTACTTC
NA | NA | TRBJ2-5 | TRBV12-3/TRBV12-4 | CASRVLQETQYF | TGTGCCAGCAGGGTCCTCCAAGAGACCCAGTACTTC
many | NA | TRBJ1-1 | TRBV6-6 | CASIKSLHTGLNTEAFF | TGTGCCAGCATCAAATCCCTTCATACAGGGCTGAACACTGAAGCTTTCTTT
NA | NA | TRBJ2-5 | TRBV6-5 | CASSYSEGVYGETQYF | TGTGCCAGCAGTTACTCCGAGGGTGTATATGGGGAGACCCAGTACTTC
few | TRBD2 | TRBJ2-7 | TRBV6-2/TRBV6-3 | CASSPSPGLAGGGVEQYF | TGTGCCAGCAGTCCGTCACCGGGACTAGCGGGAGGAGGAGTCGAGCAGTACTTC
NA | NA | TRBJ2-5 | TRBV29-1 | CSVVSGRETQYF | TGCAGCGTTGTGTCAGGGAGAGAGACCCAGTACTTC
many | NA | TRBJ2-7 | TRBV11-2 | CASSLYPTGTYEQYF | TGTGCCAGCAGCTTATACCCGACTGGTACCTACGAGCAGTACTTC
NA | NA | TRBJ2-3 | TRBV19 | CATRATDTQYF | TGTGCCACACGAGCCACAGATACGCAGTATTTT
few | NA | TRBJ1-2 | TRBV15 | CATSRGGGDRKANYGYTF | TGTGCCACCAGCAGAGGCGGAGGGGATCGAAAAGCTAACTATGGCTACACCTTC
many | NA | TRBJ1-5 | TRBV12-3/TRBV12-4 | CASTRAPQPQHF | TGTGCCAGCACCAGGGCGCCTCAGCCCCAGCATTTT
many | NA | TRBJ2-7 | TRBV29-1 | CSVAYGARLRKQYF | TGCAGCGTCGCCTACGGTGCTAGACTACGGAAGCAGTACTTC
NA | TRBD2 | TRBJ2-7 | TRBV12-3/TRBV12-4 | CASSTTSGRYEQYF | TGTGCCAGCAGCACGACTAGCGGGAGATACGAGCAGTACTTC
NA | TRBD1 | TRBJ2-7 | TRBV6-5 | CASSFSRDRGLYEQYF | TGTGCCAGCAGTTTTTCCCGGGACAGGGGGCTCTACGAGCAGTACTTC
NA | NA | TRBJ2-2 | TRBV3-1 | CASSPLGGREGTGELFF | TGTGCCAGCAGCCCCCTCGGGGGGCGAGAGGGAACCGGGGAGCTGTTTTTT
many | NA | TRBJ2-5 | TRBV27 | CASSIERQETQYF | TGTGCCAGCAGTATAGAACGACAAGAGACCCAGTACTTC
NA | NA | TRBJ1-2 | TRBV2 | CASKDTDFYGYTF | TGTGCCAGCAAAGATACGGACTTCTATGGCTACACCTTC
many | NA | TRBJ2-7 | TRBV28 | CASFSRLYEQYF | TGTGCCAGCTTCTCGAGACTCTACGAGCAGTACTTC
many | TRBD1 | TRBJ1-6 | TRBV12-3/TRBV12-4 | CASSFRGLGSYNSPLHF | TGTGCCAGCAGTTTCAGGGGGCTGGGATCCTATAATTCACCCCTCCACTTT
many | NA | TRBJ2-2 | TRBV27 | CASSARDGYTGELFF | TGTGCCAGCAGCGCTCGGGACGGATACACCGGGGAGCTGTTTTTT
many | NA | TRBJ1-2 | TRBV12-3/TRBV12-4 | CATAGGGGGGPSYGYTF | TGTGCCACCGCCGGGGGGGGCGGAGGGGGACCGAGCTATGGCTACACCTTC
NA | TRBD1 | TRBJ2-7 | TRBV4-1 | CASSQDTRQGAPEQYF | TGCGCCAGCAGCCAAGATACGAGACAGGGGGCGCCTGAGCAGTACTTC
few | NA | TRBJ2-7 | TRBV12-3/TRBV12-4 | CASSSRDTGLVEQYF | TGTGCCAGCAGTTCACGGGACACCGGACTGGTCGAGCAGTACTTC
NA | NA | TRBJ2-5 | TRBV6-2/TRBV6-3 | CASSTFTADERETQYF | TGTGCCAGCAGCACCTTTACGGCGGACGAGAGAGAGACCCAGTACTTC
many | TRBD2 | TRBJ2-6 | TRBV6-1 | CASTPGGSSGANVLTF | TGTGCCAGCACCCCGGGAGGTTCCTCTGGGGCCAACGTCCTGACTTTC
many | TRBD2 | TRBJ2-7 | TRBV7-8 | CASSFPLAGESYEQYF | TGTGCCAGCAGCTTTCCACTAGCGGGAGAATCCTACGAGCAGTACTTC
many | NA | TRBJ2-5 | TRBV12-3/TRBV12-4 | CASSYFRDLETQYF | TGTGCCAGCAGCTACTTCAGGGATCTTGAGACCCAGTACTTC
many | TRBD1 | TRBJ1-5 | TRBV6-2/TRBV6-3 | CASSRDRVGSNQPQHF | TGTGCCAGCAGTAGGGACAGGGTTGGTAGCAATCAGCCCCAGCATTTT
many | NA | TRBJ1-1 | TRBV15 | CATSRPGQLNTEAFF | TGTGCCACCAGCAGACCAGGACAGCTGAACACTGAAGCTTTCTTT
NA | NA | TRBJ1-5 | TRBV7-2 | CASSFGSQPQHF | TGTGCCAGCAGCTTCGGGTCTCAGCCCCAGCATTTT